This T cell receptor beta chain was documented in a study of tissue T cells after allogeneic stem cell transplantation. Study findings and constraints: Motif-based clustering found tissue-specific repertoire signatures shared across patients, though few clones were shared. TCR repertoires tracked anatomic similarity, regardless of disease or transplant status.

Sequenced by immunoSEQ multiplex PCR; TCRdb stores in-frame clones only, minus some. The table lists fewer than 9,500 clones, around 80% of them singletons. As concerns this clone: What it binds is unknown.

The receptor comes from a male patient of 60 years or more with steroid-refractory graft-versus-host disease after an allogeneic stem cell transplant. Part of the T cell pool may stem from the graft donor. Source: skin, taken at autopsy.

In DNA form, the CDR3 reads TGTGCCAGCAGCTTAGCGGGGAGGGAAACCTTCGAGCAGTACTTC. Residues: CASSLAGRETFEQYF. The chain couples TRBV11-1 to TRBJ2-7, with TRBD2 matching 7 bases. The V gene end was trimmed by 0 bases and the J gene end by 6 bases; junction bases not matched to a gene: 8. Germline V CDR1 and CDR2: SGHAT, FQDESV (reference sequence). CDR3 length: 15 residues.